This TCR beta chain was captured in a study of cytomegalovirus exposure and HLA in healthy donors. Study findings and constraints: A few CMV-associated chains proved CMV antigen-specific in vitro.

PCR primers comprised 60 Vbeta and 13 Jbeta primers. The repertoire was sequenced with immunoSEQ multiplex PCR; TCRdb's copy has only in-frame clones and lacks some. In the table there are some 120,000 clones, 80% to 90% of which are singletons. This clone was seen only a few times. Its antigen is undetermined. This TCR came from a young woman in good health and CMV-seropositive. Source material: PBMCs.

The CDR3 DNA is TGTGCCAGCAGCCCTTTTGACTACGCCTACGAGCAGTACTTC. Translation: CASSPFDYAYEQYF. The chain links TRBV14 to TRBJ2-7; maybe TRBD2 (5 bases). Germline V lookup: CDR1 SGHDN, CDR2 FVKESK. CDR3 size: 14 residues. V was trimmed by 4 bases and J by 2 bases, leaving 12 bases between them.